This TCR beta chain is from a study of regulatory T cells in long-lasting Graves disease (dated by TCRdb to about 2021). Context from the whole study: In the newly diagnosed Graves' disease group, patients had been taking antithyroid drugs for less than 3 months. The study was registered as a clinical trial and conducted in China. A total of about 35 samples underwent TCR sequencing: about 13 from persistent and roughly 20 from newly diagnosed Graves' disease patients. Patients with persistent Graves' disease were compared with patients with newly diagnosed Graves' disease using TCR sequencing and RNA sequencing of peripheral blood.

The time point label here, explained by the study, means: newly diagnosed GD, antithyroid drugs for less than 3 months. For both TCR sequencing and RNA sequencing, RNA was extracted from PBMCs using TRIzol. The diagnosis of Graves' disease was made according to American Thyroid Association guidelines. Patients for the study were recruited at an endocrinology department in Xi'an, China. Each patient gave 7.5 to 10 milliliters of peripheral blood, collected in an EDTA anticoagulant tube. Ficoll Paque Plus density gradient separation was used to isolate PBMCs, and no further T cell sorting was performed. An Agilent 2100 Bioanalyzer and agarose gel were used to assess RNA quality, and a NanoDrop 2000 was used to measure RNA concentration. Details on this clonotype: It lacks a known antigen. Base qualities are not provided; no much larger clone lies one nucleotide away.

Broader findings and caveats from the paper: Peripheral blood alone was examined, since thyroid tissue, which constituted the primary lesion, could not be accessed. Only the TCR beta chain was sequenced and analyzed. Patients with persistent disease shared more public clonotypes (approximately 2,500) than newly diagnosed patients did (around 980). Preferential use of TRBV28, TRBJ1-2 and TRBJ2-5 was observed in persistent disease, whereas TRBV20-1 and TRBJ2-1 were favored in newly diagnosed disease. Persistent Graves' disease patients showed lower TCR Shannon entropy and fewer highly expanded clones than newly diagnosed patients, suggesting clonal expansion. As a limitation, the authors acknowledged that the small sample size may reduce accuracy.

V is clipped by 10 bases and J by 5 bases, and the sequence between their germline boundaries is 17 bases long. Inclusive of the bounding cysteine and phenylalanine, the CDR3 is 13 residues long. The only DNA kept is the CDR3, 39 bases in frame from the first base. The library was generated by multiplex PCR. The sequencer was an Illumina HiSeq 4000. TCR beta libraries were built with iRepertoire HTBI primers and Arm-PCR amplification of CDR3 regions. Before sequencing, the PCR products underwent gel purification. Concerning the study's data processing: Across samples, 60 to 75 TRBV and over 11 TRBJ segments were identified and used for gene usage analysis of CDR3 amino acid clonotypes. COPE and FqMerger were used to merge the filtered high-quality paired reads into contigs. Contigs were aligned with BLAST to IMGT TRBV, TRBD and TRBJ reference genes, and CDR3 was defined per IMGT. Any clonotype with a frequency above 0.1% was counted as a highly expanded clone. Shannon entropy was used to measure repertoire diversity, and the Gini coefficient was used to measure V-J evenness. Clonotypes shared by more than one individual were considered public. Using fastp trimming at Q25 and MiXCR clonotype assembly, TCRdb reanalyzed the public sequencing data and kept in-frame beta chains. CDR3 protein duplicates are merged, each entry listing the most common genes and DNA. The V and J calls follow TCRdb's processing rather than the paper's. In this sample the table shows hundreds of thousands of distinct CDR3 sequences, about 15% of which occur a single time. The ten biggest clones cover approximately 12% of the sample.

This same sample was also part of a study on T cells in Graves' hyperthyroidism and ophthalmopathy. The second paper further reports: Stable Graves' hyperthyroidism was defined as the absence of progression to ophthalmopathy over 18 months of follow-up. Hyperthyroidism patients were aged 18 to 65 years and newly diagnosed, with disease duration of less than 2 months. Exclusion was applied to patients with uncontrolled infections, other autoimmune diseases, pregnancy or lactation. Diagnoses were established on the basis of clinical symptoms, serum thyroxine and TRAb, thyroid ultrasound, and orbital computed tomography. The first round of RT-PCR for the TCR CDR3 was performed with the HTBI primer set and the Qiagen OneStep RT-PCR kit. Most expanded thyroid clonotypes (frequency above 0.001) were also found in blood, which suggests that blood repertoires may mirror thyroid immune responses. Ophthalmopathy was separated from stable hyperthyroidism by a 13 V-J signature model, with just over 85% sensitivity and approximately 81% specificity obtained in cross-validation and 80%/75% obtained in testing. In validation, progression to ophthalmopathy was predicted by the model with 70.59% sensitivity and 72% to 85% specificity, a median of 6.5 months before onset. To identify distinguishing TCR V-J signatures, a discovery cohort of around 98 patients was used, comprising some 45 with Graves' ophthalmopathy and 57 with stable Graves' hyperthyroidism. An independent validation cohort of about 19 hyperthyroidism patients and 17 patients who later progressed to ophthalmopathy tested prospective prediction of ophthalmopathy. For training and testing, the roughly 97 patients in the discovery cohort were randomly divided in a 7:3 ratio. The study also compared thyroid tissue and blood T-cell repertoires from roughly 6 Graves' hyperthyroidism patients. After sampling, hyperthyroidism patients received methimazole starting at 30 mg daily, and ophthalmopathy patients received high-dose intravenous methylprednisolone. A second multiplex PCR round built the libraries, followed by size selection and purification. Paired-end sequencing of the libraries was performed with 100 bp reads on an Illumina HiSeq2000. Raw data were processed with SOAPnuke, discarding reads with adapters, uncalled bases, mean Phred below 15, or no exact constant-primer or identifier match. COPE v1.2.5 was used to merge the high-quality paired reads, and each unique nucleotide sequence was defined as a clonotype. Clonotypes were aligned to IMGT TRBV, TRBD and TRBJ reference segments using MiTCR v1.1. Analysis was restricted to V-J combinations with a frequency above 0.0001, which covered roughly 99% of repertoires. A TCS score was defined as the ratio of F50 (clonal expansion) to E x V (chaos), with BLOSUM62-based TCRdist applied between CDR3 peptides within each V-J. Welch's t-statistics and random forest reduced some 510 V-J features to roughly 13, which were used in a naive Bayes classifier (R e1071). No statistical method was used to fix the sample size in advance, and group allocation was not hidden from the investigators. The paper describes TCR Vbeta CDR3 sequencing of 130 to 150 peripheral blood samples, made up of 43 ophthalmopathy patients, approximately 73 hyperthyroidism patients and approximately 17 progressor patients.

Recombination linked TRBV12-3 or TRBV12-4 to TRBJ1-1; a tentative D match to TRBD1 spans 6 bases. The starting material was peripheral blood mononuclear cells (PBMCs), obtained at new diagnosis, from a patient treated with antithyroid drugs. The TCR sequence derives from a man in his late teens or twenties with Graves disease. Donor details come from another sample of the same person, matched by shared clones. The CDR3 sequence is CAISRGWDTEAFF. The DNA sequence is given as TGTGCCATCAGCAGGGGTTGGGATACTGAAGCTTTCTTT.